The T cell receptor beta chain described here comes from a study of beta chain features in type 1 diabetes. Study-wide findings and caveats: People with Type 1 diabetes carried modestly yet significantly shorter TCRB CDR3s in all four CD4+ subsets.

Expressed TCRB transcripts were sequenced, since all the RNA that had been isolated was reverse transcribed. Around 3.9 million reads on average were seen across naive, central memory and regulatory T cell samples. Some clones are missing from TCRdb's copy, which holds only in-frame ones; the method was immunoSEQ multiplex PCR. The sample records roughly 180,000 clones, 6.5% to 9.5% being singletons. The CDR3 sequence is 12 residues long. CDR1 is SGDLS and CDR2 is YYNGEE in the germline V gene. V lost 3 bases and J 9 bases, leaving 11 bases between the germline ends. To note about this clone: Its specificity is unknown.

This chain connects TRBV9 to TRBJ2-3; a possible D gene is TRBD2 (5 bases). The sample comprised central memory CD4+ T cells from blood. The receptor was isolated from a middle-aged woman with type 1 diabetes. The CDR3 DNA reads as TGTGCCAGCAGCGCCCTAGCCGACACGCAGTATTTT. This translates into CASSALADTQYF. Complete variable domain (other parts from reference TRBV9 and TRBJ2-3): DSGVTQTPKHLITATGQRVTLRCSPRSGDLSVYWYQQSLDQGLQFLIQYYNGEERAKGNILERFSAQQFPDLHSELNLSSLELGDSALYFCASSALADTQYFGPGTRLTVL.